This T cell receptor beta chain was obtained from a study of blood T cell repertoires in COVID-19. Original methodology: The assay estimated nucleated cells by amplifying reference gene primers. Here immunoSEQ multiplex PCR was the method, and the copy in TCRdb shows in-frame clones only, minus some. Clone size and V and J calls were adopted from that table, with D and trimming inferred from the DNA. The sample records about 100,000 clones, about 80% being singletons. The CDR3 is made up of 14 amino acids. CDR1 is LNHDA, CDR2 SQIVND, per germline (reference sequence). V dropped 10 bases and J dropped 10; count of bases not matched to a gene: 13.

The chain employs TRBV19 and TRBJ1-6, with 7 positions matching TRBD1. The source of this sequence is a woman in her seventies with acute or convalescent COVID-19. Input material: peripheral blood. The CDR3 DNA follows: TGTGCCACCGCCGTCACAGGGGAACTCTCACCCCTCCACTTT. Its translation: CATAVTGELSPLHF.